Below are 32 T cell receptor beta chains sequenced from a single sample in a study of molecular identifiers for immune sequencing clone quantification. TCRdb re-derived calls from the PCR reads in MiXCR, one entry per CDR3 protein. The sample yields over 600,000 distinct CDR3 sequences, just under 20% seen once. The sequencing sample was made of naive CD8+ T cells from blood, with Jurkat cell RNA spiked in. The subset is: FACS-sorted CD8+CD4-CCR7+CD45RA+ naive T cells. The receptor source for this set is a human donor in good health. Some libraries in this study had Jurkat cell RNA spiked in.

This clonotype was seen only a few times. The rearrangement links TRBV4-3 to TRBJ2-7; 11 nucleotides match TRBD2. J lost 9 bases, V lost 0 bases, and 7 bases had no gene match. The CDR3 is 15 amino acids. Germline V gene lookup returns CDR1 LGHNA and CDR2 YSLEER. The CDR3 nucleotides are TGCGCCAGCAGCCAAGATTCCCTAGCGGGAGGCGGGCAGTACTTC. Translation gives CASSQDSLAGGGQYF.

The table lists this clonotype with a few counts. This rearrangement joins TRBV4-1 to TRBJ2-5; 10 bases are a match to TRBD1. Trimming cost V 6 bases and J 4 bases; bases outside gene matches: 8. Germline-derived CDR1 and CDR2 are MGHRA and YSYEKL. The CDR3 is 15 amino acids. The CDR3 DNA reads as TGCGCCAGCAGTCCCACCGGGACAGGGGCAGAGACCCAGTACTTC. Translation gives CASSPTGTGAETQYF.

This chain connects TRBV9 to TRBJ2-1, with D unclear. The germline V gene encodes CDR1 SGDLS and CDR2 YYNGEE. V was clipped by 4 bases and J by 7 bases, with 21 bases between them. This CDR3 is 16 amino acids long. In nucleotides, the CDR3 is TGTGCCAGCAGCTCTATGGACCACCGGCTGGGTAATGAGCAGTTCTTC. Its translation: CASSSMDHRLGNEQFF. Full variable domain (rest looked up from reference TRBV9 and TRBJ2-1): DSGVTQTPKHLITATGQRVTLRCSPRSGDLSVYWYQQSLDQGLQFLIQYYNGEERAKGNILERFSAQQFPDLHSELNLSSLELGDSALYFCASSSMDHRLGNEQFFGPGTRLTVL.

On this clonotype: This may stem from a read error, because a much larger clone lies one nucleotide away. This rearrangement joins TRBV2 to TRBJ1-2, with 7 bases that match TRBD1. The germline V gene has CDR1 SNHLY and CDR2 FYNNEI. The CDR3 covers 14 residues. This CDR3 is CASRDRDISYGCTF. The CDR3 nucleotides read TGTGCCAGCAGAGACAGGGACATCAGCTATGGCTGCACCTTC. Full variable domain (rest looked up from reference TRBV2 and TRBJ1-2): EPEVTQTPSHQVTQMGQEVILRCVPISNHLYFYWYRQILGQKVEFLVSFYNNEISEKSEIFDDQFSVERPDGSNFTLKIRSTKLEDSAMYFCASRDRDISYGCTFGSGTRLTVV.

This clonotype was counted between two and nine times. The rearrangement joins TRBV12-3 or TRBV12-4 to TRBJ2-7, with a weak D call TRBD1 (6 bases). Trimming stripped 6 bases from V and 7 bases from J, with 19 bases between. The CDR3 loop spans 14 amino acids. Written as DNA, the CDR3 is TGTGCCAGCAGCTATACTACAGGGTCCCCTGAGCAGTACTTC. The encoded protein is CASSYTTGSPEQYF.

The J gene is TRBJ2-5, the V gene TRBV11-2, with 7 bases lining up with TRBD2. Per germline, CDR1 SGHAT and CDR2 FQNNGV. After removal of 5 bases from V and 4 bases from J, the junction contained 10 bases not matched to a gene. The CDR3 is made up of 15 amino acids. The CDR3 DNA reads TGTGCCAGCAGCCCGGGGCAGCGGGGAGGAGAGACCCAGTACTTC. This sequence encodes CASSPGQRGGETQYF. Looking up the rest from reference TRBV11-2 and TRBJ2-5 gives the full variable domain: EAGVAQSPRYKIIEKRQSVAFWCNPISGHATLYWYQQILGQGPKLLIQFQNNGVVDDSQLPKDRFSAERLKGVDSTLKIQPAKLEDSAVYLCASSPGQRGGETQYFGPGTRLLVL.

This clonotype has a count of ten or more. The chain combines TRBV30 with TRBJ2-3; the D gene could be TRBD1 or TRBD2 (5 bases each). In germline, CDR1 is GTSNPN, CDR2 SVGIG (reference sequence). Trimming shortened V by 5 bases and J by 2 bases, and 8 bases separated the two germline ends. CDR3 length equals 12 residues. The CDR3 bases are TGTGCCTGGCAGGGAGACACAGATACGCAGTATTTT. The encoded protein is CAWQGDTDTQYF.

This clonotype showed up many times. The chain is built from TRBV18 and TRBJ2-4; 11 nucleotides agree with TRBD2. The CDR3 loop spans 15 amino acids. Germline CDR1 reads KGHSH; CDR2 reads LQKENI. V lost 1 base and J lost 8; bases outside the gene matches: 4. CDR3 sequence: CASSPLAGGLDIQYF. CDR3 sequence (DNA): TGTGCCAGCTCACCACTAGCGGGGGGGCTGGACATTCAGTACTTC.

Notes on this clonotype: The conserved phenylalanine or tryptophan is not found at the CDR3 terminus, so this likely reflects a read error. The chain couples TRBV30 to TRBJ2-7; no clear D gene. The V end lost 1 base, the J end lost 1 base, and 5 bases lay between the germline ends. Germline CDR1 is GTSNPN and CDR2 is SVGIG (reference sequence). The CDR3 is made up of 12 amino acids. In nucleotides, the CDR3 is TGTGCCTGGAGTGAAGTATCCTACGAGCAGTACCGC. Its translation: CAWSEVSYEQYR.

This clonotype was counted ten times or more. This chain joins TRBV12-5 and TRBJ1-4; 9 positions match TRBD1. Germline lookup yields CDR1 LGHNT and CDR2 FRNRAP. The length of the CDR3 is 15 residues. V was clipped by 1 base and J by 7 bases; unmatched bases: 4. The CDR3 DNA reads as TGTGCTAGTGGTTTGGAACAGGGGGCGGGTGAAAAACTGTTTTTT. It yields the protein CASGLEQGAGEKLFF.

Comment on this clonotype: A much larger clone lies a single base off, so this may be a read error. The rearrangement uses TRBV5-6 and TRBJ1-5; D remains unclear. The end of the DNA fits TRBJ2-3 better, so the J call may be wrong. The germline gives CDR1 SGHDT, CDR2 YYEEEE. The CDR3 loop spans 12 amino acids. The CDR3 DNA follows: TGTGCCAGCAGCCGTAACGGTCAGCCCCAGTATTTT. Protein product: CASSRNGQPQYF.

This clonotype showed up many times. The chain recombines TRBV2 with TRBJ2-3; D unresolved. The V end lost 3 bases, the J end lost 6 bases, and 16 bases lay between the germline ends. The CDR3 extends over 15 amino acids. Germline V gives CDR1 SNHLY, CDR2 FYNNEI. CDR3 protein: CASSEWIERTDTQYF. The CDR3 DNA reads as TGTGCCAGCAGTGAGTGGATAGAACGAACCGATACGCAGTATTTT.

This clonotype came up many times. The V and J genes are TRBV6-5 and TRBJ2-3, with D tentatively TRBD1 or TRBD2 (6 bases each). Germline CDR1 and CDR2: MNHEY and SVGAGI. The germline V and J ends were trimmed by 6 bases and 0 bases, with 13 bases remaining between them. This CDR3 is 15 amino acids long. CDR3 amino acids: CASRVGGTSTDTQYF. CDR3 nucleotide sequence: TGTGCCAGCAGGGTAGGGGGGACCAGCACAGATACGCAGTATTTT.

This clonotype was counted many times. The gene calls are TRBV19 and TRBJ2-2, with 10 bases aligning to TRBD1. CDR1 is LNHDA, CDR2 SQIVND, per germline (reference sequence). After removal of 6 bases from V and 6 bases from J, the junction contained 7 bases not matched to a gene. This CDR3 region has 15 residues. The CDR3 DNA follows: TGTGCCAGTAGCCTCGGGACAGGGGTTGCCGGGGAGCTGTTTTTT. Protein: CASSLGTGVAGELFF.

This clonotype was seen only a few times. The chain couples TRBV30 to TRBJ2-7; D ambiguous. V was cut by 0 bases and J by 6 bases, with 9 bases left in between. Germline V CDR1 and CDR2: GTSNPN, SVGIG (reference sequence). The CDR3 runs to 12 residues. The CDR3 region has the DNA TGTGCCTGGAGTGTATTGGGTGGCGAGCAGTACTTC. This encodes CAWSVLGGEQYF.

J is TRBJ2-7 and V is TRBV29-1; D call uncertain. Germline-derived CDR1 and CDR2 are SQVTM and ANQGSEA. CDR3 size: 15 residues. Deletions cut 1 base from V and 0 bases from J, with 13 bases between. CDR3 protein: CSVEVGLGYSYEQYF. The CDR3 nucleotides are TGCAGCGTTGAAGTTGGTTTGGGTTACTCCTACGAGCAGTACTTC.

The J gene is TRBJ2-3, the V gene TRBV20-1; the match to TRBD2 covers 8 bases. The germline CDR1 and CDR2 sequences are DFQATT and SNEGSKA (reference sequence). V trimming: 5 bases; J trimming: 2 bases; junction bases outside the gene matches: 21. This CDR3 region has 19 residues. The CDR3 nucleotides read TGCAGTGCTCCAAAGGGGGGAATTCGACTAGCGCCTACCACAGATACGCAGTATTTT. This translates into CSAPKGGIRLAPTTDTQYF.

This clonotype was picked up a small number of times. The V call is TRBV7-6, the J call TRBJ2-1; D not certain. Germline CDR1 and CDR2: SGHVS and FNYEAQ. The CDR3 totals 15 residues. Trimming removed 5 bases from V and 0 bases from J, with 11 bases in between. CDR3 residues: CASSDLQSSYNEQFF. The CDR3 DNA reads TGTGCCAGCAGCGACCTCCAGAGCTCCTACAATGAGCAGTTCTTC. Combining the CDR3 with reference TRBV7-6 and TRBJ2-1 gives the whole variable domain GAGVSQSPRYKVTKRGQDVALRCDPISGHVSLYWYRQALGQGPEFLTYFNYEAQQDKSGLPNDRFSAERPEGSISTLTIQRTEQRDSAMYRCASSDLQSSYNEQFFGPGTRLTVL.

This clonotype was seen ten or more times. The DNA of the CDR3 is TGTGCCAGCAGCTTGCGGGACAGGGGCACTATGGACACTGAAGCTTTCTTT. Its protein product is CASSLRDRGTMDTEAFF. V usage is TRBV5-5 and J usage is TRBJ1-1; 10 nucleotides match TRBD1. CDR1 and CDR2 (germline): SGHKS, YYEKEE (reference sequence). V was pared by 1 base and J by 3 bases, with 9 bases of the junction left unmatched. CDR3 length: 17 residues.

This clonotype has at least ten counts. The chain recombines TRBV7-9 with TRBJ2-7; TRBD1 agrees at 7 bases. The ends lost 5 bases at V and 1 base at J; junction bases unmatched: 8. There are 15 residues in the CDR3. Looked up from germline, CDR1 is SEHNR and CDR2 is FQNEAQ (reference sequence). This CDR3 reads CASSPPTGPSYEQYF. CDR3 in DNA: TGTGCCAGCAGCCCTCCGACAGGGCCGTCCTACGAGCAGTACTTC.

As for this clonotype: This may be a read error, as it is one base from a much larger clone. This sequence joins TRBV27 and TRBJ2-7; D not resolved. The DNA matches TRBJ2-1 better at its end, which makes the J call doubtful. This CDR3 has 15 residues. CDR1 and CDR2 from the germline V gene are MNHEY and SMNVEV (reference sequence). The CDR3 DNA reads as TGTGCCAGCAGTTTAGCCAGTCTCAGCTCCTACGAGCAGTTCTTC. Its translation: CASSLASLSSYEQFF.

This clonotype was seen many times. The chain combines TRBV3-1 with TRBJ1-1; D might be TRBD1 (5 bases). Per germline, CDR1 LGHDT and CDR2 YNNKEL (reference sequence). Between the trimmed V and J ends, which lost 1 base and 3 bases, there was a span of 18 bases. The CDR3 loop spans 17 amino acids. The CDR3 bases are TGTGCCAGCAGCCAAGGGTCAGATTTGGAACAGGACACTGAAGCTTTCTTT. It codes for CASSQGSDLEQDTEAFF.

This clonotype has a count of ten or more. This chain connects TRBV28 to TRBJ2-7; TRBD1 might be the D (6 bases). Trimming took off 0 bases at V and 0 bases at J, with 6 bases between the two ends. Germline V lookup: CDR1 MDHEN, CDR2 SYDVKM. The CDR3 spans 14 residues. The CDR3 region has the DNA TGTGCCAGCAGTTTATGGGGGGCCTCCTACGAGCAGTACTTC. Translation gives CASSLWGASYEQYF.

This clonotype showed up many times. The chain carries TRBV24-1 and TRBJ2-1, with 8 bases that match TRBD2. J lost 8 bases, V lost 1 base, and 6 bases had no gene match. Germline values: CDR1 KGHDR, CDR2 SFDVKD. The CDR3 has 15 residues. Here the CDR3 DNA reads TGTGCCACCAGTGATTTTAGGGGACTAGTAGATGAGCAGTTCTTC. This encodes CATSDFRGLVDEQFF.

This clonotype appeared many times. CDR3 DNA sequence: TGTGCCAGCAGCTCCCTACTAGCGGGAGAGGGGCCCTACGAGCAGTACTTC. It encodes CASSSLLAGEGPYEQYF. The chain uses TRBV7-2 and TRBJ2-7, with 11 bases identical to TRBD2. After removal of 4 bases from V and 2 bases from J, the junction contained 10 bases not matched to a gene. CDR3 length: 17 residues. Germline V gene sequence: CDR1 SGHTA, CDR2 FQGNSA. Full variable domain (remainder filled in from reference TRBV7-2 and TRBJ2-7): GAGVSQSPSNKVTEKGKDVELRCDPISGHTALYWYRQSLGQGLEFLIYFQGNSAPDKSGLPSDRFSAERTGGSVSTLTIQRTQQEDSAVYLCASSSLLAGEGPYEQYFGPGTRLTVT.

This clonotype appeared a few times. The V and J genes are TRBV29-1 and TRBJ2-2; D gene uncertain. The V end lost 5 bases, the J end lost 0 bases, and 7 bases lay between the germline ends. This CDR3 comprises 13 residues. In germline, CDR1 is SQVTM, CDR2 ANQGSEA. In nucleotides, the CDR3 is TGCAGCGTTACGGCAGCGAACACCGGGGAGCTGTTTTTT. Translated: CSVTAANTGELFF.

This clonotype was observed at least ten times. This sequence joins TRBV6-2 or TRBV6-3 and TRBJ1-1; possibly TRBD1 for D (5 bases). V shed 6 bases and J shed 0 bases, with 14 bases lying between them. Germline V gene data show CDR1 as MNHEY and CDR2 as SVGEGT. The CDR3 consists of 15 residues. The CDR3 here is CASRFKGFLNTEAFF. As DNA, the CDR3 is TGTGCCAGCAGATTCAAGGGGTTCTTGAACACTGAAGCTTTCTTT.

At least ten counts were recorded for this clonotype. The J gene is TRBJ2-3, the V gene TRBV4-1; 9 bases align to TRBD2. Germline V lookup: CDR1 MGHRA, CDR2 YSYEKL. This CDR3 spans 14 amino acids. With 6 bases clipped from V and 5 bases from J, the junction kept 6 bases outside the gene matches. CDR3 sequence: CASRSGGRGDTQYF. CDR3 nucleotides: TGCGCCAGCAGAAGCGGGGGGAGGGGAGATACGCAGTATTTT.

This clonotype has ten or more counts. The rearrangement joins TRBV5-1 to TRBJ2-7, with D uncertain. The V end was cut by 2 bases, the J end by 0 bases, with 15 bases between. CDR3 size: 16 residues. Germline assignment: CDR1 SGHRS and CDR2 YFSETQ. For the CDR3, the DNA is TGCGCCAGCAGCTTTGAATCAACAGCGAGCTCCTACGAGCAGTACTTC. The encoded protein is CASSFESTASSYEQYF.

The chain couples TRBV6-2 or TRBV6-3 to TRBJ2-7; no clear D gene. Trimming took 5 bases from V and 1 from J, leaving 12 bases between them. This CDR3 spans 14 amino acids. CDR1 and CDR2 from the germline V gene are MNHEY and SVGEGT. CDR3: CASSVSLFSYEQYF. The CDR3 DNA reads TGTGCCAGCAGTGTGAGTTTGTTTTCCTACGAGCAGTACTTC.

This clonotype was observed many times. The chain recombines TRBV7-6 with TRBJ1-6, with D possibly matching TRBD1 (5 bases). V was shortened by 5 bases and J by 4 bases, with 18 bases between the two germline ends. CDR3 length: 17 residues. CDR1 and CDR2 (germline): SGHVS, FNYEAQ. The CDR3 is CASSPMSGGAYNSPLHF. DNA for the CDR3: TGTGCCAGCAGCCCCATGTCGGGTGGGGCGTATAATTCACCCCTCCACTTT.

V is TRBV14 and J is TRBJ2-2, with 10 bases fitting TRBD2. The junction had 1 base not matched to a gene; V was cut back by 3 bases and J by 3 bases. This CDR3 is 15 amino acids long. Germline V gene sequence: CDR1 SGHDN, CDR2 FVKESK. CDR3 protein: CASSHLAGDTGELFF. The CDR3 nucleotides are TGTGCCAGCAGCCACCTAGCGGGGGACACCGGGGAGCTGTTTTTT. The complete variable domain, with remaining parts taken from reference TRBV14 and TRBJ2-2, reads EAGVTQFPSHSVIEKGQTVTLRCDPISGHDNLYWYRRVMGKEIKFLLHFVKESKQDESGMPNNRFLAERTGGTYSTLKVQPAELEDSGVYFCASSHLAGDTGELFFGEGSRLTVL.